A selection of T cell receptor beta chains follows, all from one sample in a study of CD8+CD57+ T cells in acquired aplastic anemia. TCRdb called the reads again in MiXCR, with one record for every CDR3 protein. The repertoire holds roughly 200,000 distinct CDR3 sequences, with approximately 57% as singletons. Sequencing was done on a sample of sorted CD4+, CD8+, or CD8+CD57+ T cells (not recorded which) from PBMCs. Source of these receptors: a human donor in good health. CDR3s leave out the opening cysteine and the closing phenylalanine or tryptophan. Fields, in order: J gene, D gene, V gene, clone size, CDR3 protein. A D gene is named only where the DNA matches it firmly. Not every row has a clone size; where given, it reads once, few, many or a size class.

TRBJ1-2,-,TRBV7-9,-,ASSLGVAEFYGYT
TRBJ1-5,-,TRBV6-2/TRBV6-3,many,ASSYGVLPQH
TRBJ1-1,-,TRBV4-1,many,ASSVRRATEAF
TRBJ1-1,-,TRBV6-4,many,ASSYLMNTEAF
TRBJ2-3,TRBD2,TRBV2,many,ASISGGRTDTQY
TRBJ2-3,-,TRBV20-1,many,SARAQGPSTDTQY
TRBJ2-1,-,TRBV10-3,-,AISARGGGGSYNEQF
TRBJ1-6,TRBD1,TRBV15,once,ATSSRTGRLNSPLH
TRBJ2-7,TRBD2,TRBV28,-,ASSPNGRGAYEQY
TRBJ2-1,-,TRBV5-1,many,ASSSTRTMSSYNEQF
TRBJ1-1,TRBD1,TRBV10-2,-,ASSEGRQGAF
TRBJ2-2,TRBD1,TRBV5-8,-,ANRGITGELF
TRBJ2-7,TRBD1,TRBV20-1,many,SARDRDRTYEQY
TRBJ2-2,-,TRBV24-1,-,ATSDQSGQNTGELV
TRBJ2-1,TRBD1,TRBV5-4,once,ASTPDRGGYNEQF